What follows are 26 T cell receptor beta chains derived from one specimen sequenced in a study of response to subunit inactivated influenza vaccine. TCRdb analysed the RT-PCR reads with MiXCR anew, one entry per CDR3 protein. The data hold roughly 570,000 distinct CDR3 sequences, with around 13% observed a single time. The material sequenced was PBMCs from blood, taken 11 to 12 days after vaccination. These receptors came from a man aged 45 to 65 who received an inactivated influenza vaccine.

The rearrangement links TRBV6-1 to TRBJ2-1; the match to TRBD2 covers 11 bases. This CDR3 contains 15 residues. V trimming: 7 bases; J trimming: 6 bases; junction bases outside the gene matches: 8. Germline values: CDR1 MNHNS, CDR2 SASEGT. The CDR3 here is CASNLLAGVANEQFF. CDR3 in DNA: TGTGCCAGCAACCTACTAGCGGGAGTTGCCAATGAGCAGTTCTTC.

This clonotype was seen a handful of times. The rearrangement joins TRBV14 to TRBJ2-7; a possible D gene is TRBD2 (6 bases). Germline values: CDR1 SGHDN, CDR2 FVKESK. The length of the CDR3 is 14 residues. V dropped 5 bases and J dropped 2 bases, with 13 bases sitting between them. As DNA, the CDR3 is TGTGCCAGCAGCAAGGGACTGGGGGCCTACGAGCAGTACTTC. It specifies CASSKGLGAYEQYF.

This clonotype turned up a few times. The gene calls are TRBV28 and TRBJ1-2; weak D call: TRBD1 (6 bases). This CDR3 has 13 amino acids. The ends were cut back, 6 bases at V and 7 bases at J, with 15 bases in the middle. Germline loops: CDR1 MDHEN, CDR2 SYDVKM. The CDR3 here is CASSKQQGGGYTF. The DNA of the CDR3 is TGTGCCAGCAGCAAACAACAGGGTGGTGGCTACACCTTC.

This clonotype was recorded many times. CDR3 in DNA: TGCGCCAGCAGCCAAGATTGGAGGGTCCGTCGGGGGGAGCAGTACTTC. Translating gives CASSQDWRVRRGEQYF. The chain combines TRBV4-3 with TRBJ2-7; D is possibly TRBD2 (6 bases). Germline lookup yields CDR1 LGHNA and CDR2 YSLEER. V was cut by 0 bases and J by 7 bases, with 19 bases left in between. This CDR3 is built from 16 residues.

The chain has TRBV6-2 or TRBV6-3 and TRBJ2-2; 7 nucleotides match TRBD1. The CDR3 runs to 16 residues. Germline lookup yields CDR1 MNHEY and CDR2 SVGEGT. With V trimmed by 6 bases and J by 3 bases, 10 bases remained unmatched. CDR3 protein: CASRDLDRRHTGELFF. Here the CDR3 DNA reads TGTGCCAGCAGGGATTTGGACAGGCGGCACACCGGGGAGCTGTTTTTT.

This CDR3 reads CSMKGFPSGNQPQHF. CDR3 DNA: TGCAGTATGAAGGGATTTCCTTCGGGCAATCAGCCCCAGCATTTT. This sequence joins TRBV20-1 and TRBJ1-5; no definite D call. Germline V gene data show CDR1 as DFQATT and CDR2 as SNEGSKA (reference sequence). The length of the CDR3 is 15 residues. V lost 8 bases to trimming and J lost 2 bases, with 19 bases between them.

The chain employs TRBV5-1 and TRBJ2-3, with 7 nucleotides matching TRBD2. CDR1 is SGHRS, CDR2 YFSETQ, per germline. V lost 4 bases, J lost 6 bases, and 11 bases stayed unmatched. The CDR3 runs 15 residues. CDR3 sequence (DNA): TGCGCCAGCAGCCCCGGGGAGGGCGGCCTTGATACGCAGTATTTT. This gives the protein CASSPGEGGLDTQYF. Using reference TRBV5-1 and TRBJ2-3 for the parts outside the CDR3, the full variable domain is KAGVTQTPRYLIKTRGQQVTLSCSPISGHRSVSWYQQTPGQGLQFLFEYFSETQRNKGNFPGRFSGRQFSNSRSEMNVSTLELGDSALYLCASSPGEGGLDTQYFGPGTRLTVL.

The chain links TRBV10-3 to TRBJ1-1; 10 positions agree with TRBD1. Germline CDR1 and CDR2: ENHRY and SYGVKD. This CDR3 is 16 amino acids long. V lost 6 bases, J lost 3 bases, and 10 bases stayed unmatched. The CDR3 spells CAIRNRDRGSDTEAFF. The DNA for the CDR3 is TGTGCCATCAGGAACCGGGACAGGGGTTCGGACACTGAAGCTTTCTTT.

This clonotype appeared a few times. The chain joins TRBV11-2 to TRBJ1-5; a possible D gene is TRBD1 (6 bases). This CDR3 is 18 amino acids long. V was shortened by 5 bases and J by 0 bases, with 20 bases between the two germline ends. The germline gives CDR1 SGHAT, CDR2 FQNNGV. In DNA form, the CDR3 reads TGTGCCAGCAGCCAACCCATGGGGGCGGGACTTAGCAATCAGCCCCAGCATTTT. Amino acids: CASSQPMGAGLSNQPQHF.

CDR3: CASSLSLGTGGDTQYF. For the CDR3, the DNA is TGCGCCAGCAGCCTTAGCCTCGGGACAGGGGGGGATACGCAGTATTTT. This chain connects TRBV4-1 to TRBJ2-3; the match to TRBD1 covers 11 bases. V was pared by 4 bases and J by 6 bases, with 9 bases of the junction left unmatched. The CDR3 length is 16 residues. Per the germline V gene, CDR1 is MGHRA and CDR2 is YSYEKL.

This clonotype was picked up many times. The chain carries TRBV4-1 and TRBJ2-1; possible D gene TRBD1, 6 bases. The CDR3 runs to 13 residues. Trimming pared 0 bases from V and 8 bases from J, leaving 8 bases between. The germline V gene has CDR1 MGHRA and CDR2 YSYEKL. CDR3 in DNA: TGCGCCAGCAGCCAAGACAGGGGCGATGAGCAGTTCTTC. It yields the protein CASSQDRGDEQFF.

The CDR3 spells CASSSKLDKLSYTQYF. For the CDR3, the DNA is TGTGCCAGCAGTTCCAAACTGGACAAGCTTTCTTATACGCAGTATTTT. The genes are TRBV6-2 or TRBV6-3 and TRBJ2-3; D may be TRBD1 (5 bases). Germline-derived CDR1 and CDR2 are MNHEY and SVGEGT. The CDR3 sequence is 16 residues long. The V gene lost 4 bases and the J gene lost 7 bases, with 21 bases spanning the gap.

The chain carries TRBV4-2 and TRBJ2-7; a possible D gene is TRBD2 (6 bases). The germline V gene encodes CDR1 LGHNA and CDR2 YNFKEQ. The V and J ends lost 1 base and 2 bases respectively, with 9 bases between them. The CDR3 consists of 14 residues. In DNA form, the CDR3 reads TGTGCCAGCAGCCAAGCTGGCGGGGCCTACGAGCAGTACTTC. Translated, it gives CASSQAGGAYEQYF.

The chain joins TRBV7-9 to TRBJ1-1; 9 bases map to TRBD1. V shed 5 bases and J 9 bases; nucleotides not matched to a gene: 4. CDR1 is SEHNR, CDR2 FQNEAQ, per germline (reference sequence). The length of the CDR3 is 12 residues. The CDR3 DNA reads as TGTGCCAGCAGCATTGGGACAGGGAAAGCTTTCTTT. Residues: CASSIGTGKAFF. Full variable domain (remainder filled in from reference TRBV7-9 and TRBJ1-1): DTGVSQNPRHKITKRGQNVTFRCDPISEHNRLYWYRQTLGQGPEFLTYFQNEAQLEKSRLLSDRFSAERPKGSFSTLEIQRTEQGDSAMYLCASSIGTGKAFFGQGTRLTVV.

The CDR3 region has the DNA TGCAGTGCTACTCAGCTTGAGCCCCAGCATTTT. Residues: CSATQLEPQHF. The V call is TRBV20-1, the J call TRBJ1-5; D gene ambiguous. The V end was cut by 4 bases, the J end by 8 bases, with 9 bases between. The CDR3 length is 11 residues. Looked up from germline, CDR1 is DFQATT and CDR2 is SNEGSKA (reference sequence).

This clonotype was observed a single time. V and J are TRBV6-2 or TRBV6-3 and TRBJ1-5; the match to TRBD1 covers 8 bases. With V trimmed by 2 bases and J by 2 bases, 14 bases remained unmatched. Germline V gene data show CDR1 as MNHEY and CDR2 as SVGEGT. CDR3 length equals 19 residues. CDR3: CASSYRPLRGRGGNQPQHF. CDR3 sequence (DNA): TGTGCCAGCAGTTACAGGCCGCTCAGGGGGCGGGGTGGCAATCAGCCCCAGCATTTT.

This clonotype was seen only a few times. This sequence joins TRBV7-2 and TRBJ2-2; 10 nucleotides align to TRBD2. This CDR3 is 15 amino acids long. Germline values: CDR1 SGHTA, CDR2 FQGNSA. The V and J ends lost 0 bases and 6 bases, in that order; junction bases with no gene match: 1. CDR3 DNA sequence: TGTGCCAGCAGCTTAGCTAGCGGGAGGCCCGGGGAGCTGTTTTTT. Translated, it gives CASSLASGRPGELFF.

In this sample, this clonotype turned up a few times. CDR3 sequence: CASNSGTEGGELFF. The CDR3 DNA reads TGCGCCAGCAACTCCGGGACCGAGGGCGGGGAGCTGTTTTTT. The V and J genes are TRBV5-1 and TRBJ2-2, with D perhaps TRBD1 or TRBD2 (5 bases each). The V gene's germline CDR1 is SGHRS and CDR2 YFSETQ. The V end was cut by 6 bases, the J end by 7 bases, with 16 bases between. This CDR3 region has 14 residues.

This clonotype was observed a few times. The chain couples TRBV24-1 to TRBJ2-7; D perhaps matches TRBD2 (6 bases). Germline V gene sequence: CDR1 KGHDR, CDR2 SFDVKD. Trimming stripped 12 bases from V and 5 bases from J, with 25 bases between. The CDR3 runs to 15 residues. The CDR3 reads CAHDGRGRKADEQYF. The CDR3 DNA reads as TGTGCCCACGACGGCCGAGGGAGGAAAGCTGACGAGCAGTACTTC.

Only a few counts were recorded for this clonotype. The rearrangement joins TRBV5-1 to TRBJ2-1; D is ambiguous. Trimming stripped 0 bases from V and 0 bases from J, with 10 bases between. Per the germline V gene, CDR1 is SGHRS and CDR2 is YFSETQ. This CDR3 comprises 16 residues. CDR3: CASSLDSRPSYNEQFF. CDR3 sequence (DNA): TGCGCCAGCAGCTTGGACTCCAGACCCTCCTACAATGAGCAGTTCTTC.

This clonotype was counted at least ten times. V and J are TRBV6-2 or TRBV6-3 and TRBJ2-3; D assignment may be TRBD1 or TRBD2 (5 bases each). This CDR3 is 16 amino acids long. Germline V gives CDR1 MNHEY, CDR2 SVGEGT. Trimming took 6 bases from V and 4 from J, leaving 20 bases between them. CDR3 residues: CASSLRGGYVADTQYF. CDR3 nucleotides: TGTGCCAGCAGCCTCCGGGGCGGCTATGTTGCAGATACGCAGTATTTT.

This clonotype was seen a few times. One end of the junction does not line up with germline, which may come from a read error. V is TRBV7-2 and J is TRBJ2-7; the D gene is possibly TRBD1 (6 bases). The CDR3 is 13 amino acids. Germline CDR1 SGHTA, CDR2 FQGNSA. CDR3 DNA: TGTGCCAGCACCTTAACAGGGAGATACGAGCAGTACTTC. It specifies CASTLTGRYEQYF.

This clonotype came up a few times. V gene TRBV4-3 combines with J gene TRBJ2-7, with D maybe TRBD1 (5 bases). CDR3 length: 15 amino acids. The V end lost 0 bases, the J end lost 5 bases, and 14 bases lay between the germline ends. Germline CDR1 and CDR2: LGHNA and YSLEER. The CDR3, as DNA: TGCGCCAGCAGCCAAGATTACGACAGAAAAGACGAGCAGTACTTC. This translates into CASSQDYDRKDEQYF.

CDR3 nucleotides: TGTGCCAGCAGTTCAACCGGGGGCTCGGTCGAACTGTTTTTT. It is translated as CASSSTGGSVELFF. This rearrangement joins TRBV6-5 to TRBJ1-4; D possibly corresponds to TRBD1 (6 bases). Germline V gives CDR1 MNHEY, CDR2 SVGAGI. The V end was cut by 4 bases, the J end by 12 bases, with 18 bases between. The CDR3 covers 14 residues.

This clonotype was found many times. J is TRBJ2-5 and V is TRBV10-3; D may be TRBD1 (6 bases). Germline assignment: CDR1 ENHRY and CDR2 SYGVKD. V dropped 6 bases and J dropped 2 bases, with 13 bases sitting between them. The CDR3 length is 14 residues. The CDR3, as DNA: TGTGCCATCAGGACCGACAGGTTGCAAGAGACCCAGTACTTC. Its translation is CAIRTDRLQETQYF.

On this clonotype: One junction end does not reproduce the germline sequence, and a read error may be involved. The chain combines TRBV12-3 or TRBV12-4 with TRBJ2-1; the match to TRBD2 covers 8 bases. CDR3 length equals 15 residues. In DNA, the CDR3 is TGTGCCATCAGTTTCAAATCGGGAGGGCCCAATGAGCAGTTCTTC. It specifies CAISFKSGGPNEQFF.